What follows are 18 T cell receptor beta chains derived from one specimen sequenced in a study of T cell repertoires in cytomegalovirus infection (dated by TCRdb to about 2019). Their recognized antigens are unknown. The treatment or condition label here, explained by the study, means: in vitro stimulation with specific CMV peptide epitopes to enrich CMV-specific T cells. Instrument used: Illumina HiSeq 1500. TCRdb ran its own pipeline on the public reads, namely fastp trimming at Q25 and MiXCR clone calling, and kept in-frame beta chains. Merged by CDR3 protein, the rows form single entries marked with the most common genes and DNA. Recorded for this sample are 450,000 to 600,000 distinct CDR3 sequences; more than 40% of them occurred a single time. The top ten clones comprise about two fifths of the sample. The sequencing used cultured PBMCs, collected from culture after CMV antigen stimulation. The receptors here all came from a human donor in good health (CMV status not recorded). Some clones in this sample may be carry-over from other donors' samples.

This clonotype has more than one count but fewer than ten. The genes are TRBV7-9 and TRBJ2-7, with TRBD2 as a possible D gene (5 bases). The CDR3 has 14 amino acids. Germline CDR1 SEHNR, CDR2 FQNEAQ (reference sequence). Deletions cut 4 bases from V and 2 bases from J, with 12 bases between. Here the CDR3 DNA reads TGTGCCAGCAGCTCCGAGGGTAAGGCCTACGAGCAGTACTTC. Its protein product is CASSSEGKAYEQYF.

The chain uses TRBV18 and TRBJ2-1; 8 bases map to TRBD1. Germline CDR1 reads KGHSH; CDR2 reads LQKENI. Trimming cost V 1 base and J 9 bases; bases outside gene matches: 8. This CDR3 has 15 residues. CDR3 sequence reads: CASSPRTGNSGEQFF. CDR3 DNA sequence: TGTGCCAGCTCACCACGGACAGGGAATAGCGGTGAGCAGTTCTTC.

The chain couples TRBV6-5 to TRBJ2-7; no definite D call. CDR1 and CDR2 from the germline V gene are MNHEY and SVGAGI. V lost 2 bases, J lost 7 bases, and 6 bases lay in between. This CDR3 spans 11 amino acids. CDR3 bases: TGTGCCAGCAGTTACGCGTCAGAGCAGTACTTC. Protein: CASSYASEQYF.

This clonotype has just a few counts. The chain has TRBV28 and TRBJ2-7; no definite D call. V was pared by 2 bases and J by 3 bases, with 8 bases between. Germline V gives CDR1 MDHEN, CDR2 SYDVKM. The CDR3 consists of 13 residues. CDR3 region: CASSLGRFYEQYF. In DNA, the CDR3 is TGTGCCAGCAGTTTAGGCAGATTCTACGAGCAGTACTTC.

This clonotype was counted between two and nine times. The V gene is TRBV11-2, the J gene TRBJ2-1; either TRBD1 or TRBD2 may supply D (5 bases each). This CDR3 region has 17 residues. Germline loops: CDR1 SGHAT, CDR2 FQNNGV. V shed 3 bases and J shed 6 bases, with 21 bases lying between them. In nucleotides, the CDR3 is TGTGCCAGCAGCTTCCCTTCGGTGGGAGTAACAGGCAATGAGCAGTTCTTC. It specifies CASSFPSVGVTGNEQFF.

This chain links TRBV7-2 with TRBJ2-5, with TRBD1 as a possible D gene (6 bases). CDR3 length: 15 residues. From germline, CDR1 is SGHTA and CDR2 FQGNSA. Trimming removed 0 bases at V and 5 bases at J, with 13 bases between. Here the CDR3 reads CASSLAGERGETQYF. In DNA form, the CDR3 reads TGTGCCAGCAGCTTAGCAGGGGAAAGGGGGGAGACCCAGTACTTC.

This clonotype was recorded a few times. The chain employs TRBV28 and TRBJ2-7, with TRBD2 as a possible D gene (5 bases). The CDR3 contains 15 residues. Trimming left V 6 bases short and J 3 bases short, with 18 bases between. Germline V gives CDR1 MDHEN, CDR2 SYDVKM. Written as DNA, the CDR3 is TGTGCCAGCAGAGGCTCCGGGAAAACCTTCTACGAGCAGTACTTC. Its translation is CASRGSGKTFYEQYF.

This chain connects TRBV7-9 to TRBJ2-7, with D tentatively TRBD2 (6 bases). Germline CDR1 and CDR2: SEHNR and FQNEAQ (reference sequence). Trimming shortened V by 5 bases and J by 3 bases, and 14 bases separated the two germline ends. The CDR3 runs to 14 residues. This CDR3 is CASSAGLRNYEQYF. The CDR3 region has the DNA TGTGCCAGCAGCGCGGGACTGCGGAACTACGAGCAGTACTTC.

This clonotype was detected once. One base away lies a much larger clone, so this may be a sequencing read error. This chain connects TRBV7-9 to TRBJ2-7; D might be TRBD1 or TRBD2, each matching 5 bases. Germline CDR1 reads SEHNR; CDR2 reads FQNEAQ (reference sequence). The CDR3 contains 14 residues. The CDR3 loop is CPSSSAGTTDEQYF. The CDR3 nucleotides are TGTCCCAGCAGCTCGGCCGGGACCACTGACGAGCAGTACTTC.

This CDR3 reads CASSPLTGRGDVTQYF. CDR3 nucleotides: TGTGCCAGCAGCCCCCTGACGGGTCGGGGGGACGTGACCCAGTACTTC. The chain has TRBV5-5 and TRBJ2-5, with 7 bases aligning to TRBD2. In germline, CDR1 is SGHKS, CDR2 YYEKEE (reference sequence). The CDR3 has 16 amino acids. V shed 4 bases, J shed 7 bases, and the junction held 16 bases outside the gene matches.

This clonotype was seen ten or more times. The CDR3 DNA reads TGTGCCAGCACCGGGGACTCCGGGACAGATACGCAGTATTTT. Its translation: CASTGDSGTDTQYF. The rearrangement uses TRBV7-2 and TRBJ2-3; D possibly corresponds to TRBD2 (6 bases). The CDR3 extends over 14 amino acids. The germline gives CDR1 SGHTA, CDR2 FQGNSA. V was shortened by 7 bases and J by 3 bases, with 14 bases between the two germline ends.

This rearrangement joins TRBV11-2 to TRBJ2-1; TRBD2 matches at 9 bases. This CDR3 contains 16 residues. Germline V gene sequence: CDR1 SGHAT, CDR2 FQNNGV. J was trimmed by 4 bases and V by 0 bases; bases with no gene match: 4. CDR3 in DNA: TGTGCCAGCAGCTTAGAAAGGCTAGCGGGGTACAATGAGCAGTTCTTC. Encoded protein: CASSLERLAGYNEQFF.

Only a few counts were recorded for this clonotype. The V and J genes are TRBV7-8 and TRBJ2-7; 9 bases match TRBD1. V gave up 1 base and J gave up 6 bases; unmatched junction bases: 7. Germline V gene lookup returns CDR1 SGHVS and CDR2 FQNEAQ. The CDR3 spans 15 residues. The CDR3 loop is CASSLVRHRGPEQYF. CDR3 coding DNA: TGTGCCAGCAGCTTAGTTAGGCACAGGGGGCCCGAGCAGTACTTC. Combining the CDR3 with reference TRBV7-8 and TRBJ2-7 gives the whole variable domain GAGVSQSPRYKVAKRGQDVALRCDPISGHVSLFWYQQALGQGPEFLTYFQNEAQLDKSGLPSDRFFAERPEGSVSTLKIQRTQQEDSAVYLCASSLVRHRGPEQYFGPGTRLTVT.

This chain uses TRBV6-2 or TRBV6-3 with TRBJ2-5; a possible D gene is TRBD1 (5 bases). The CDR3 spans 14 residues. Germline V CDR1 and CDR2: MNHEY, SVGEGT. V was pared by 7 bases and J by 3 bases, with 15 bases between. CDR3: CASINRSSKETQYF. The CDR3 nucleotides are TGTGCCAGCATTAACAGGAGTAGCAAAGAGACCCAGTACTTC.

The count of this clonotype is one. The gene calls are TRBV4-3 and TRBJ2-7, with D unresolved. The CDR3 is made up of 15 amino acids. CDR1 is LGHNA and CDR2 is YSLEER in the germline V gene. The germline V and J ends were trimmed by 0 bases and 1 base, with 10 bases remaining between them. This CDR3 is CASSQEMQASYEQYF. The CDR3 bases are TGCGCCAGCAGCCAAGAAATGCAGGCGTCCTACGAGCAGTACTTC.

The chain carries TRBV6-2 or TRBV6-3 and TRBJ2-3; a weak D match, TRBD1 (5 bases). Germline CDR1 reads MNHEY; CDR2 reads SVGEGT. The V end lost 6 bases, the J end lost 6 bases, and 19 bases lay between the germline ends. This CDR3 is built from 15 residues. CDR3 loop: CASSIAGPWGDTQYF. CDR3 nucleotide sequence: TGTGCCAGCAGCATCGCAGGGCCCTGGGGTGATACGCAGTATTTT.

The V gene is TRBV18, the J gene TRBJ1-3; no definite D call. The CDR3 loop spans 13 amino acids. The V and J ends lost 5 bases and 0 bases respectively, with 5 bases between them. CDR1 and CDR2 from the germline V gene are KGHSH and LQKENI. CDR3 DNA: TGTGCCAGCTCAGTGGACTCTGGAAACACCATATATTTT. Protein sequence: CASSVDSGNTIYF.

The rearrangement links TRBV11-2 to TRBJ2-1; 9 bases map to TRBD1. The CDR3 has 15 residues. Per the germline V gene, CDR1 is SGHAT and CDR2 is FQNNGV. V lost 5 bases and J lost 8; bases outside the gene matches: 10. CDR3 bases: TGTGCCAGCAGCCCAATGGGGACAGGGTCCCATGAGCAGTTCTTC. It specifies CASSPMGTGSHEQFF.